One sample yielded the 5 T cell receptor beta chains listed below, sequenced in a study of beta chain features in type 1 diabetes. Isolated RNA was reverse transcribed in full, so expressed TCRB transcripts were sequenced. Libraries were prepared by immunoSEQ multiplex PCR; TCRdb keeps only in-frame clonotypes and omits some of them. The sample has 250,000 or so clones; 25% to 35% are singletons. The specimen was central memory CD4+ T cells from blood. The source of these receptors is a man aged 30 to 39 in good health.

On this clone: Other DNA sequences in this sample translate to the same CDR3. This rearrangement joins TRBV5-1 to TRBJ2-3; D is unresolved. CDR3 length equals 16 residues. Germline loops: CDR1 SGHRS, CDR2 YFSETQ. V lost 0 bases and J lost 0, with 11 bases in between. The CDR3 loop is CASSLGGSTSTDTQYF. The CDR3 DNA is TGCGCCAGCAGCTTGGGAGGCAGCACTAGCACAGATACGCAGTATTTT.

The chain combines TRBV6-5 with TRBJ1-2, with D maybe TRBD1 (6 bases). Trimming removed 2 bases from V and 4 bases from J, with 8 bases in between. Germline assignment: CDR1 MNHEY and CDR2 SVGAGI. The CDR3 length is 13 residues. The CDR3 reads CASSYGGSYGYTF. CDR3 sequence (DNA): TGTGCCAGCAGTTACGGGGGCAGCTATGGCTACACCTTC.

The table lists this clone with a few counts. The V gene is TRBV14, the J gene TRBJ1-2; D not resolved. This CDR3 is built from 13 residues. The germline V gene has CDR1 SGHDN and CDR2 FVKESK. V was pared by 4 bases and J by 6 bases, with 12 bases between. The DNA for the CDR3 is TGTGCCAGCAGCCTAGTGTCGTTGAATGGCTACACCTTC. This encodes CASSLVSLNGYTF.

This clone has just a few counts. The chain is built from TRBV7-2 and TRBJ2-6; D is undetermined. Germline V gene sequence: CDR1 SGHTA, CDR2 FQGNSA. The germline V and J ends were trimmed by 4 bases and 2 bases, with 6 bases remaining between them. This CDR3 spans 14 amino acids. CDR3 sequence reads: CASSSETGANVLTF. The CDR3 nucleotides are TGTGCCAGCAGCTCTGAAACTGGGGCCAACGTCCTGACTTTC.

The chain is built from TRBV29-1 and TRBJ2-5; D not certain. V was clipped by 4 bases and J by 8 bases, with 11 bases between them. This CDR3 contains 11 residues. Germline lookup yields CDR1 SQVTM and CDR2 ANQGSEA. CDR3 sequence reads: CSVALRETQYF. CDR3 coding DNA: TGCAGCGTTGCACTAAGAGAAACCCAGTACTTC.